A selection of T cell receptor beta chains follows, all from one sample in a study of blood T cell repertoires in COVID-19. Profiled with immunoSEQ multiplex PCR; TCRdb holds only in-frame clones, not every one. The sample has 110,000 or so clones; about 83% are singletons. Material for sequencing was peripheral blood. The receptors stem from a man between 60 and 75 years old with acute or convalescent COVID-19. Both conserved end residues are part of each CDR3. The order of the fields is J gene, V gene, CDR3 length, clone size, D gene, CDR3 protein, CDR3 DNA. D genes are given only for firm matches. Some rows mark clone size as missing; the rest say once, few, many or name a class of expanded clone.

>TRBJ1-2|TRBV7-8|16|NA|TRBD1
CASSPAPETGIGGYTF
TGTGCCAGCAGCCCAGCACCGGAGACAGGGATCGGAGGCTACACCTTC
>TRBJ2-1|TRBV30|12|NA|NA
CAWSASYNEQFF
TGTGCCTGGAGTGCTTCCTACAATGAGCAGTTCTTC
>TRBJ2-7|TRBV19|13|few|NA
CASSDGRGYEQYF
TGTGCCAGTAGTGACGGCAGGGGCTACGAGCAGTACTTC
>TRBJ2-7|TRBV28|12|NA|NA
CASSQTGYEQYF
TGTGCCAGCAGCCAGACAGGCTACGAGCAGTACTTC
>TRBJ1-2|TRBV21-1|15|NA|NA
CASSKGGEGCYGYTF
TGTGCCAGCAGCAAAGGGGGTGAGGGATGCTATGGCTACACCTTC
>TRBJ2-7|TRBV25-1|14|once|NA
CASSAGNLFYEQYF
TGTGCCAGCAGTGCGGGAAACCTATTCTACGAGCAGTACTTC
>TRBJ1-6|TRBV5-8|15|NA|TRBD1
CASSPRTGYNSPLHF
TGTGCCAGCAGCCCTAGGACAGGCTATAATTCACCCCTCCACTTT
>TRBJ2-2|TRBV5-4|16|NA|TRBD2
CASSLVAGVITGELFF
TGTGCCAGCAGCTTGGTAGCGGGAGTGATCACCGGGGAGCTGTTTTTT
>TRBJ2-7|TRBV21-1|16|NA|NA
CASSKGPKRESYEQYF
TGTGCCAGCAGCAAAGGCCCTAAGCGGGAGAGCTACGAGCAGTACTTC
>TRBJ2-1|TRBV2|13|NA|NA
CASSIGGVDEQFF
TGTGCCAGCAGTATAGGGGGGGTGGATGAGCAGTTCTTC
>TRBJ1-2|TRBV5-4|13|NA|NA
CASSLFGGDGYTF
TGTGCCAGCAGCTTGTTCGGTGGAGATGGCTACACCTTC
>TRBJ1-5|TRBV11-2|17|once|NA
CASSLGVGEFGNQPQHF
TGTGCCAGCAGCTTAGGGGTAGGGGAATTTGGCAATCAGCCCCAGCATTTT
>TRBJ1-2|TRBV2|14|NA|NA
CASSEGWQGYGYTF
TGTGCCAGCAGTGAAGGTTGGCAGGGCTATGGCTACACCTTC
>TRBJ1-5|TRBV5-1|16|NA|TRBD1
CASSLHGTDFNQPQHF
TGCGCCAGCAGCTTACACGGGACAGATTTCAATCAGCCCCAGCATTTT
>TRBJ1-5|TRBV19|15|few|NA
CASSRNLGVEQPQHF
TGTGCCAGCAGTCGTAATTTAGGGGTAGAACAGCCCCAGCATTTT
>TRBJ1-6|TRBV5-6|14|NA|TRBD1
CASSPRTGVSPLHF
TGTGCCAGCAGCCCACGGACAGGGGTTTCACCCCTCCACTTT
>TRBJ2-1|TRBV11-3|14|NA|TRBD2
CASSPSGIRNEQFF
TGTGCCAGCAGCCCTAGCGGGATCCGCAATGAGCAGTTCTTC
>TRBJ1-1|TRBV11-3|13|once|NA
CASSLETGTEAFF
TGTGCCAGCAGCTTAGAAACAGGGACTGAAGCTTTCTTT
>TRBJ2-3|TRBV29-1|12|NA|TRBD2
CSVGLAGDTQYF
TGCAGCGTTGGGCTAGCGGGAGACACGCAGTATTTT
>TRBJ2-7|TRBV27|14|NA|TRBD2
CASSLLAGDQEQYF
TGTGCCAGCAGTCTACTAGCGGGAGATCAGGAGCAGTACTTC
>TRBJ2-7|TRBV5-1|14|NA|NA
CASSLGDKLYEQYF
TGCGCCAGCAGCTTGGGTGACAAGCTCTACGAGCAGTACTTC
>TRBJ2-6|TRBV6-2/TRBV6-3|17|NA|TRBD1
CASSYGQGESGANVLTF
TGTGCCAGCAGTTACGGACAGGGAGAGTCCGGGGCCAACGTCCTGACTTTC
>TRBJ2-1|TRBV3-1/TRBV3-2|16|NA|TRBD2
CASSPASSGSFNEQFF
TGTGCCAGCAGCCCAGCCTCTAGCGGGAGTTTCAATGAGCAGTTCTTC
>TRBJ2-1|TRBV6-5|14|NA|TRBD1
CASSTGTDYNEQFF
TGTGCCAGCAGCACCGGGACAGACTACAATGAGCAGTTCTTC
>TRBJ1-3|TRBV4-2|12|NA|TRBD1
CASSRDSFAIYF
TGTGCCAGCAGTCGGGACAGCTTCGCCATATATTTT
>TRBJ2-2|TRBV19|17|NA|TRBD1
CASSPGDRGRFTGELFF
TGTGCCAGTAGTCCTGGGGACAGGGGGCGCTTCACCGGGGAGCTGTTTTTT
>TRBJ2-2|TRBV7-2|15|NA|NA
CASSPLGPGTGELFF
TGTGCCAGCAGCCCGTTAGGGCCGGGGACCGGGGAGCTGTTTTTT
>TRBJ2-5|TRBV7-3|14|once|NA
CASSLQAEQETQYF
TGTGCCAGCAGCTTACAAGCGGAACAAGAGACCCAGTACTTC
>TRBJ1-1|TRBV9|13|few|TRBD1
CASSVTGVTEAFF
TGTGCCAGCAGCGTTACAGGGGTCACTGAAGCTTTCTTT
>TRBJ2-5|TRBV5-4|13|NA|TRBD1
CASGQGAGETQYF
TGTGCCAGCGGACAGGGGGCGGGGGAGACCCAGTACTTC
>TRBJ2-7|TRBV28|16|NA|TRBD2
CASSIRTSGHPYEQYF
TGTGCCAGCAGCATCCGGACTAGCGGGCATCCCTACGAGCAGTACTTC
>TRBJ1-3|TRBV3-1/TRBV3-2|15|NA|NA
CASSQVIGAGNTIYF
TGTGCCAGCAGCCAAGTTATCGGGGCTGGAAACACCATATATTTT
>TRBJ2-7|TRBV7-8|15|NA|NA
CASSLLASLTYEQYF
TGTGCCAGCAGCTTACTAGCGTCTCTCACCTACGAGCAGTACTTC
>TRBJ2-7|TRBV5-4|15|NA|TRBD2
CASSVVTSTSYEQYF
TGTGCCAGCAGCGTAGTGACTAGCACCTCCTACGAGCAGTACTTC
>TRBJ2-1|TRBV24-1|16|NA|TRBD2
CATSDFAAGGLDEQFF
TGTGCCACCAGTGATTTTGCCGCGGGAGGGCTGGATGAGCAGTTCTTC
>TRBJ2-7|TRBV28|16|NA|TRBD1
CASSLSDRGLSYEQYF
TGTGCCAGCAGTCTGTCGGACAGGGGGCTCTCCTACGAGCAGTACTTC
>TRBJ1-2|TRBV6-5|14|NA|TRBD1
CASNTLQGTYGYTF
TGTGCCAGCAATACACTACAGGGGACCTATGGCTACACCTTC
>TRBJ1-5|TRBV6-5|14|NA|NA
CASTKGGSNQPQHF
TGTGCCAGCACCAAAGGGGGTAGCAATCAGCCCCAGCATTTT
>TRBJ2-7|TRBV27|17|NA|TRBD1
CASSLLSTGSGDYEQYF
TGTGCCAGCAGTTTACTCTCGACAGGGTCGGGCGACTACGAGCAGTACTTC
>TRBJ2-5|TRBV5-1|13|NA|NA
CASSGGAGETQYF
TGCGCCAGCAGCGGGGGGGCCGGGGAGACCCAGTACTTC
>TRBJ2-3|TRBV9|15|NA|NA
CASSGSPDNTDTQYF
TGTGCCAGCAGCGGGTCCCCGGACAACACAGATACGCAGTATTTT